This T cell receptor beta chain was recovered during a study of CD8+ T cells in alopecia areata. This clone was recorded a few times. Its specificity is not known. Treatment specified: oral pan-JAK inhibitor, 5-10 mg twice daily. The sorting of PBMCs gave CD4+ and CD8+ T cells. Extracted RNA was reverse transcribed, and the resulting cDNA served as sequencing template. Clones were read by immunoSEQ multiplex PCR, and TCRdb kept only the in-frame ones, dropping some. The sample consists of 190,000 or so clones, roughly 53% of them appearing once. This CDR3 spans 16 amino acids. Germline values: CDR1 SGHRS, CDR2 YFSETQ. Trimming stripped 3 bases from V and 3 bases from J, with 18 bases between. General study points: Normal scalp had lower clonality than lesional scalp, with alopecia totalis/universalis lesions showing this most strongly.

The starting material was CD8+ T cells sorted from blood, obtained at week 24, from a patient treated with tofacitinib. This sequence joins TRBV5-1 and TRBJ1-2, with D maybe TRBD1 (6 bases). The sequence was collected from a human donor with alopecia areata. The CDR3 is CASSSLSGGLDYGYTF. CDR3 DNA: TGCGCCAGCAGCTCGCTATCCGGGGGGCTAGACTATGGCTACACCTTC.